The sequence of this T cell receptor beta chain was determined in a study of a mutant IDH1 vaccine in newly diagnosed glioma. This clone was seen just once. What it binds is not known. Documented time point: week 11, during vaccination. Vaccinated patients received 300 ug of mutant IDH1 20-mer peptide per dose, with topical imiquimod. V shed 1 base, J shed 4 bases, and the junction held 16 bases outside the gene matches. Germline V gene lookup returns CDR1 SGHNT and CDR2 YYREEE (reference sequence). This CDR3 has 19 residues. TCRdb keeps only in-frame clones here, not all; method: immunoSEQ multiplex PCR. The table lists about 67,000 clones, approximately 91% of them singletons.

The chain is built from TRBV5-4 and TRBJ2-7, with 11 bases lining up with TRBD2. The starting material was PBMCs, obtained from a glioma patient whose treatment included an IDH1 peptide vaccine. The TCR was taken from a middle-aged man with glioma. The CDR3 DNA sequence: TGTGCCAGCAGCTTGTTTACAGGGAGCGGACTAGCGGGCGAATACGAGCAGTACTTC. It translates to CASSLFTGSGLAGEYEQYF.